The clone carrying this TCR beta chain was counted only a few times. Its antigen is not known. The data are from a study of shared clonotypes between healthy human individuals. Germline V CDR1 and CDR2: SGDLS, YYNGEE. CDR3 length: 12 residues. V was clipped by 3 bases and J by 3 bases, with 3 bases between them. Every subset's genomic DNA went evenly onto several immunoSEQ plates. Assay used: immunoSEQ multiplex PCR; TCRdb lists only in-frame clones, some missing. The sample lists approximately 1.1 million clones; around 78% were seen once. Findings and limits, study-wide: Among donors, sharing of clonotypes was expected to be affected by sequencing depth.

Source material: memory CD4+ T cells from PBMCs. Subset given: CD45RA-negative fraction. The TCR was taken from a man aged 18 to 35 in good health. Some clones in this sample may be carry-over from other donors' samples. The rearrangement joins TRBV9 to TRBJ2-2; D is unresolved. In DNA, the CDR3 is TGTGCCAGCAGCGCCGACACCGGGGAGCTGTTTTTT. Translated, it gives CASSADTGELFF.